This TCR beta chain was observed in a study of CD8+ T cells in alopecia areata (dated by TCRdb to 2016 to 2019). Regarding the study in general: The treated patients took part in an open-label pilot trial in which moderate-to-severe alopecia areata was treated with oral tofacitinib at 5 to 10 mg twice daily. Patients stayed on tofacitinib for 6 to 18 months and then had 6 months of follow-up off drug so that delayed response and recurrence could be assessed. To study T cell clonal expansion in alopecia areata, the researchers applied high-throughput TCRbeta sequencing to both the C3H/HeJ mouse model and human patients. On the human side, TCRbeta sequencing was run on scalp tissue and on sorted CD4+ and CD8+ peripheral blood T cells from healthy controls and from alopecia areata patients with either patchy or totalis/universalis disease. Biopsies were taken from tofacitinib-treated patients at baseline and at 4 and 24 weeks of treatment, and a later scalp biopsy was taken in several of the tofacitinib-treated patients. Scalp clonality was compared across normal scalp (n=4), patchy alopecia areata scalp (n=8), and alopecia totalis/universalis scalp (n=8). The RNA source kit depended on sample type: the PAXgene miRNA kit for fixed scalp, the miRNeasy kit for PBMCs, and the RNeasy kit for mouse skin. TCRbeta CDR3 regions were amplified by immunoSEQ multiplex PCR using 35 Vbeta forward and 13 Jbeta reverse primers. Findings and caveats that apply to the study as a whole: TCR sequences shared between patients were less clear than in mice, possibly partly because of HLA diversity in the patient population. Unlike mouse skin, where gammadelta T cells dominate, normal human skin contains resident alphabeta T cells that get sequenced too, which complicates analysis of the scalp TCR repertoire. Compared with normal scalp, lesional scalp had higher clonality and more expanded CD8+ clones, particularly in alopecia totalis/universalis, a pattern that suggests antigenic drive.

The method was the immunoSEQ multiplex PCR assay. RNA was extracted from all samples and reverse transcribed into cDNA, which served as template for TCR sequencing. First-strand cDNA was synthesized with SuperScript III using a 2:1 mix of oligo-dT and random hexamers. Amplification bias was assessed with a synthetic immune receptor repertoire, and residual bias was removed computationally. The published analysis was carried out like this. Raw reads were preprocessed to remove errors, and CDR3 was defined according to IMGT conventions as the region from the conserved cysteine to phenylalanine. Clonality was computed by normalizing Shannon entropy by log2 of the number of productive unique TCRs and subtracting the result from 1. CD4 or CD8 identity of scalp clones was inferred by cross-referencing scalp TCRbeta sequences with sorted blood CD4 and CD8 repertoires. Sourced from immuneACCESS, this table was stored by TCRdb with only in-frame sequences that have V and J called. A share of the clones is absent; for the studies checked, an unresolved V gene accounts for under half, and the remainder has no known explanation. The V and J calls and the clone size are those of that table, but D and trimming were determined from the DNA. Counted in this sample were tens of thousands of clones; roughly three fifths of them appeared once. Around a sixth of the sample rests with the top ten.

CDR1 MGHRA and CDR2 YSYEKL were looked up in the germline V gene. The CDR3 covers 12 residues, taking in both the cysteine and the phenylalanine. Just CDR3 DNA is preserved here, 36 bases in frame from base 1. This clone was counted a few times. This receptor's antigen is unknown. Given a much more abundant clone one base away, this may be a read error. Other DNA sequences from this sample encode an identical CDR3 as well. Read against the paper, the sample's time point label means: baseline before oral tofacitinib. Lesional scalp punch biopsies and peripheral blood were collected from alopecia areata patients. After PBMCs were isolated by density centrifugation and stained for CD3, CD4 and CD8, a FACSAria was used to sort CD4+ and CD8+ T cells.

The V and J genes are TRBV4-1 and TRBJ2-7; the D gene is not confidently resolved. The sequencing here drew on CD8+ T cells sorted from blood, taken at week 0. This TCR was sampled from a human donor with alopecia areata. The CDR3 region has the sequence CASSQDSYEQYF. In nucleotides, the sequence is TGTGCCAGCAGCCAAGATAGCTACGAGCAGTACTTC.